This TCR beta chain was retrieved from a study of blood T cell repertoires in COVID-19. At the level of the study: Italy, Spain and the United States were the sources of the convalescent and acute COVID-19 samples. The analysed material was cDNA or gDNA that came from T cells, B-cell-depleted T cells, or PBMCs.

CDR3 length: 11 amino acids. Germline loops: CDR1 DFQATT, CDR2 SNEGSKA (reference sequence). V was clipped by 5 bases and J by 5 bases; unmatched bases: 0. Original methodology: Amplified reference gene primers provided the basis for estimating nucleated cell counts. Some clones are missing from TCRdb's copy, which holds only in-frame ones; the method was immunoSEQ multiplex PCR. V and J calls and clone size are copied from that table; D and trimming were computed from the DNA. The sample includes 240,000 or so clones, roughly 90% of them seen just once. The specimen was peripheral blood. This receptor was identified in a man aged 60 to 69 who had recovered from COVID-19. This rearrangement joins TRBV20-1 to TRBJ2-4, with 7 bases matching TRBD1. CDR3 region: CSAGTENIQYF. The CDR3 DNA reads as TGCAGTGCTGGGACAGAAAACATTCAGTACTTC.